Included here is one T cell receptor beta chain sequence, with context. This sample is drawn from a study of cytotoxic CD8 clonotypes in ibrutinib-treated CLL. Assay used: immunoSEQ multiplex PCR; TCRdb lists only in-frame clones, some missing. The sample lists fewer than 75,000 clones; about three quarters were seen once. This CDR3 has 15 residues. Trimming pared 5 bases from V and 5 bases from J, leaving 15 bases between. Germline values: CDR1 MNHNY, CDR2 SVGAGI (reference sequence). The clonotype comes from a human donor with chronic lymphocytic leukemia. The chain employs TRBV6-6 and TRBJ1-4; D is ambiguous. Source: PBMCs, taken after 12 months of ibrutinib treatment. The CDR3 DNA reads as TGTGCCAGCAGTAACCAAGGAATGGCCAATGAAAAACTGTTTTTT. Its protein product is CASSNQGMANEKLFF.